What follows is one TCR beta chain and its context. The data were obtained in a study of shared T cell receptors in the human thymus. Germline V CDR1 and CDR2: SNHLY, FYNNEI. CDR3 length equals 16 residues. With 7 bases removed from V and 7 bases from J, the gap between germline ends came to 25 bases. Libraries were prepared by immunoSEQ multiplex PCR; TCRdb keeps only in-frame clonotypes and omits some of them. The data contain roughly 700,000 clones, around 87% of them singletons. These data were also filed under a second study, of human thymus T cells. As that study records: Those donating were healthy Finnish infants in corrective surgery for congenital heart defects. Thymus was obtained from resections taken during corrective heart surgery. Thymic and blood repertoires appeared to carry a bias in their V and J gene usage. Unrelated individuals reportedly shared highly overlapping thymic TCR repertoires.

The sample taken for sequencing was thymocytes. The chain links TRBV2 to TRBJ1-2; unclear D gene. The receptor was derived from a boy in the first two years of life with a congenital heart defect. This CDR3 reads CASIMDRPGVLAGYTF. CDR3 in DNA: TGTGCCAGCATCATGGACCGTCCCGGTGTTCTAGCTGGCTACACCTTC.